This is a list of T cell receptor beta chains from one sample in a study of blood T cell repertoires in COVID-19. Data came from immunoSEQ multiplex PCR; TCRdb stores just in-frame clones and leaves some out. Among roughly 71,000 clones, around four fifths were seen once, and the ten largest hold 15% to 20%. Source material: peripheral blood. The receptors were sampled from a woman aged 80 or older with acute or convalescent COVID-19. Both conserved end residues are part of each CDR3. The D gene is left open where the match is weak. A row's size may be missing; if present it is once, few, many or a size class.

j_gene,v_gene,d_gene,abundance,CDR3aa,CDR3nt
TRBJ1-1,TRBV7-2,TRBD1,NA,CASSLDTGGWTEAFF,TGTGCCAGCAGCTTAGATACAGGGGGTTGGACTGAAGCTTTCTTT
TRBJ2-1,TRBV4-2,TRBD2,NA,CASSQGTSGSTEQFF,TGTGCCAGCAGCCAAGGGACTAGCGGGAGTACTGAGCAGTTCTTC
TRBJ2-7,TRBV5-1,NA,NA,CASGQEGSYYEQYF,TGCGCCAGCGGCCAGGAGGGGTCATACTACGAGCAGTACTTC
TRBJ2-3,TRBV29-1,NA,NA,CSVDEERRSTDTQYF,TGCAGCGTCGACGAGGAGAGGAGGAGCACAGATACGCAGTATTTT
TRBJ1-1,TRBV19,NA,NA,CASSIDAGFGMNTEAFF,TGTGCCAGTAGTATAGACGCCGGGTTCGGCATGAACACTGAAGCTTTCTTT
TRBJ2-7,TRBV19,NA,NA,CASSNPLQTGLYEQYF,TGTGCCAGTAGTAACCCCCTACAGACCGGCCTCTACGAGCAGTACTTC
TRBJ1-6,TRBV9,TRBD1,NA,CASSPWDSHNSPLHF,TGTGCCAGCAGCCCGTGGGACAGCCATAATTCACCCCTCCACTTT
TRBJ2-3,TRBV7-6,NA,NA,CASSLAVGASTDTQYF,TGTGCCAGCAGCTTAGCGGTAGGGGCCAGCACAGATACGCAGTATTTT
TRBJ1-1,TRBV15,NA,NA,CATSRGRAEAFF,TGTGCCACCAGCAGGGGGCGAGCTGAAGCTTTCTTT
TRBJ2-5,TRBV5-6,TRBD2,NA,CASSLEWRGGQETQYF,TGTGCCAGCAGCTTGGAGTGGCGGGGGGGCCAAGAGACCCAGTACTTC
TRBJ1-4,TRBV2,NA,NA,CASHRIPNEKLFF,TGTGCCAGCCACAGGATACCTAATGAAAAACTGTTTTTT
TRBJ2-1,TRBV18,TRBD1,NA,CASSPSLGQGRYEQFF,TGTGCCAGCTCACCATCCCTAGGACAGGGGCGATATGAGCAGTTCTTC
TRBJ1-1,TRBV12-3/TRBV12-4,NA,NA,CASRTQGRGAFF,TGTGCCAGCAGAACACAGGGCCGGGGAGCTTTCTTT
TRBJ2-1,TRBV7-8,TRBD2,NA,CASSPRTSGNEQFF,TGTGCCAGCAGCCCCAGGACTAGCGGCAATGAGCAGTTCTTC
TRBJ1-5,TRBV2,NA,once,CASKAAAGNQPQHF,TGTGCCAGCAAGGCGGCGGCCGGCAATCAGCCCCAGCATTTT
TRBJ1-1,TRBV6-2/TRBV6-3,NA,once,CASSYVGGNTEAFF,TGTGCCAGCAGTTACGTAGGAGGGAACACTGAAGCTTTCTTT
TRBJ2-7,TRBV19,TRBD1,NA,CASSPRDSQPYEQYF,TGTGCCAGTAGTCCCCGGGACAGTCAACCCTACGAGCAGTACTTC
TRBJ2-5,TRBV30,TRBD2,NA,CAWGSTSGSQETQYF,TGTGCCTGGGGGTCTACTAGCGGGAGCCAAGAGACCCAGTACTTC
TRBJ2-2,TRBV11-1,NA,NA,CASSLDNSLGELFF,TGTGCCAGCAGCTTAGATAACAGCCTAGGGGAGCTGTTTTTT
TRBJ1-2,TRBV7-8,NA,NA,CASSSPQRPGYGYTF,TGTGCCAGCAGCTCGCCCCAGAGACCAGGCTATGGCTACACCTTC
TRBJ2-7,TRBV11-2,NA,NA,CASSLGRANEQYF,TGTGCCAGCAGCTTAGGTCGCGCCAACGAGCAGTACTTC
TRBJ1-3,TRBV7-9,NA,few,CASSRSGVSGNTIYF,TGTGCCAGCAGCCGGTCCGGGGTCTCTGGAAACACCATATATTTT
TRBJ2-2,TRBV3-1/TRBV3-2,NA,NA,CASSHLNTGELFF,TGTGCCAGCAGCCACCTAAACACCGGGGAGCTGTTTTTT
TRBJ2-5,TRBV19,TRBD2,NA,CASSLLGGRAGETQYF,TGTGCCAGTAGTCTCCTCGGCGGGAGGGCGGGAGAGACCCAGTACTTC
TRBJ2-1,TRBV5-5,TRBD1,NA,CASSWDRVRNEQFF,TGTGCCAGCAGCTGGGACAGGGTTCGGAATGAGCAGTTCTTC
TRBJ2-1,TRBV11-3,NA,NA,CASSLRHGYEQFF,TGTGCCAGCAGCTTGAGACACGGCTATGAGCAGTTCTTC
TRBJ2-2,TRBV10-2,TRBD2,few,CASSEAGGANTGELFF,TGCGCCAGCAGTGAGGCGGGAGGTGCGAACACCGGGGAGCTGTTTTTT
TRBJ1-1,TRBV29-1,NA,NA,CSVLRQSMNTEAFF,TGCAGCGTTTTGAGACAGAGTATGAACACTGAAGCTTTCTTT
TRBJ2-2,TRBV3-1/TRBV3-2,TRBD2,NA,CASSRTSGGAYGELFF,TGTGCCAGCAGCCGGACTAGCGGGGGGGCGTACGGGGAGCTGTTTTTT
TRBJ2-3,TRBV7-6,NA,once,CASSLFLRTDTQYF,TGTGCCAGCAGCTTATTTCTCCGCACAGATACGCAGTATTTT
TRBJ2-7,TRBV3-1/TRBV3-2,TRBD2,NA,CASSQSDGRYYEQYF,TGTGCCAGCAGCCAGTCGGACGGGAGGTACTACGAGCAGTACTTC
TRBJ1-1,TRBV6-5,TRBD1,few,CASSYGTANTEAFF,TGTGCCAGCAGTTACGGGACAGCTAACACTGAAGCTTTCTTT
TRBJ1-4,TRBV18,NA,NA,CASSPRSGFNEKLFF,TGTGCCAGCTCACCACGGTCAGGGTTTAATGAAAAACTGTTTTTT
TRBJ1-4,TRBV6-5,TRBD1,NA,CASSQDRNEKLFF,TGTGCCAGCAGCCAGGACAGGAATGAAAAACTGTTTTTT
TRBJ2-5,TRBV9,TRBD2,NA,CASSVGTSRDTQYF,TGTGCCAGCAGCGTCGGGACTAGCCGGGATACTCAGTACTTC
TRBJ1-2,TRBV4-2,NA,NA,CASSLQGGNYGYTF,TGTGCCAGCAGCTTACAGGGAGGGAACTATGGCTACACCTTC
TRBJ2-1,TRBV5-1,NA,NA,CASSPRGPIYNEQFF,TGCGCCAGCAGTCCTCGAGGGCCGATATACAATGAGCAGTTCTTC